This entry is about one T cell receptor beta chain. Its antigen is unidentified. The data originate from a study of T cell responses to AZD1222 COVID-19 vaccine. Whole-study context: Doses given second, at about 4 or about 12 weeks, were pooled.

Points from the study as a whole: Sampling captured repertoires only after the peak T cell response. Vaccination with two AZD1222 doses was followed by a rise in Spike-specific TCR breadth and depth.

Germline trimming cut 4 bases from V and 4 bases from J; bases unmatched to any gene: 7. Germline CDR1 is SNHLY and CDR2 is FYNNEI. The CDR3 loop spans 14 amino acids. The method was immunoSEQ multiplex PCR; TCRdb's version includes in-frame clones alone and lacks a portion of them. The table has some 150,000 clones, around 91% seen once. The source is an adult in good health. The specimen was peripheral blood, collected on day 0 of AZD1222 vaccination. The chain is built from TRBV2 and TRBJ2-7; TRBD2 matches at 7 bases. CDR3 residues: CASSGTGGRYEQYF. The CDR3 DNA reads TGTGCCAGCAGTGGAACGGGGGGACGATACGAGCAGTACTTC. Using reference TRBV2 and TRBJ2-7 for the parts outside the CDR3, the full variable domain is EPEVTQTPSHQVTQMGQEVILRCVPISNHLYFYWYRQILGQKVEFLVSFYNNEISEKSEIFDDQFSVERPDGSNFTLKIRSTKLEDSAMYFCASSGTGGRYEQYFGPGTRLTVT.